This T cell receptor beta chain was documented in a study of T cell repertoires in cytomegalovirus infection (dated by TCRdb to about 2019). The study in broad terms: The HLA type of each donor mattered for the analysis, because public TCR beta signatures pointed to carriage of CMV infection along with the matching HLA type.

TCRdb shows the sequencer as Illumina HiSeq 1500. The public sequencing data were trimmed at Q25 with fastp and processed into clonotypes with MiXCR by TCRdb, which kept only in-frame beta chains. Each entry merges the rows of one CDR3 protein and shows their most common DNA and genes. The sample records hundreds of thousands of distinct CDR3 sequences, about a third of which are singletons. Approximately 14% of the sample is in the top ten clones. From V the trimming removes 6 bases and from J it removes 1 base, while the gene matches leave 3 bases of the junction unaccounted for. CDR1 and CDR2 are drawn from the germline V gene: SGHTA, FQGNSA. The CDR3 goes from the cysteine to the phenylalanine over 14 residues. The DNA shown is the 42-base CDR3, in frame from base 1. To note about this clonotype: The target of this receptor is not known. Per-nucleotide qualities are absent, and no much larger clonotype sits a single base away.

The full study reports these points: In both this cohort and an independent cohort of 300 to 450 donors, the cumulative frequency of public TCR beta family members distinguished carriers of CMV infection plus the relevant HLA type. The ex vivo response was dominated by HLA-C-restricted CMV-specific TCR beta clonotypes, which also provided the single most frequent clonotype in two of eight donors.

Recombination connected TRBV7-2 to TRBJ2-4; 7 of the junction bases match TRBD1. The sequencing input was PBMCs. This sequence was found in a human donor in good health (CMV status not recorded). Some clones in this sample may be carry-over from other donors' samples. The DNA is TGTGCCAGCAGATTACAGGGGGCCAAAAACATTCAGTACTTC. Translated, it gives CASRLQGAKNIQYF.